This record concerns one TCR beta chain sequence. This specimen comes from a study of blood T cell repertoires in COVID-19. Profiled with immunoSEQ multiplex PCR; TCRdb holds only in-frame clones, not every one. The sample yields under 250,000 clones, 70% to 90% seen once. The CDR3 covers 17 residues. After removal of 4 bases from V and 5 bases from J, the junction contained 16 bases not matched to a gene. The germline V gene encodes CDR1 SGDLS and CDR2 YYNGEE. Sequencing used peripheral blood. This sequence originates from a woman aged 40 to 50 with acute or convalescent COVID-19. The chain recombines TRBV9 with TRBJ2-3; 7 nucleotides align to TRBD2. The CDR3 protein is CASSSGGETPLVDTQYF. CDR3 in DNA: TGTGCCAGCAGCTCTGGGGGGGAGACTCCCCTGGTAGATACGCAGTATTTT.